The 31 T cell receptor beta chains in this list originate from one sample, sequenced in a study of shared clonotypes between healthy human individuals. Here immunoSEQ multiplex PCR was the method, and the copy in TCRdb shows in-frame clones only, minus some. The repertoire has under 1 million clones, approximately 92% of them found once; the top ten carry 20% to 30%. Terminally differentiated effector memory CD45RA+ cells were excluded from the naive CD8 cells, which were CD45RO-negative and positively selected for CCR7. The sequenced sample was naive CD8+ T cells sorted from blood. The receptors derive from a man younger than 45 in good health.

The J gene is TRBJ1-5, the V gene TRBV10-3; 9 positions match TRBD1. This CDR3 contains 15 residues. V lost 0 bases and J lost 5; bases outside the gene matches: 2. Germline V lookup: CDR1 ENHRY, CDR2 SYGVKD. CDR3 nucleotides: TGTGCCATCAGTGAGTCCTGGGACAGGGATCAGCCCCAGCATTTT. Translation: CAISESWDRDQPQHF.

This clone was observed a single time. The same CDR3 can be traced to other DNA sequences in this sample. The V and J genes are TRBV13 and TRBJ2-3; D possibly corresponds to TRBD2 (5 bases). This CDR3 spans 14 amino acids. Germline-derived CDR1 and CDR2 are PRHDT and FYEKMQ (reference sequence). Trimming shortened V by 5 bases and J by 2 bases, and 11 bases separated the two germline ends. Here the CDR3 reads CASSPGLFTDTQYF. As DNA, the CDR3 is TGTGCCAGCAGCCCCGGACTGTTCACAGATACGCAGTATTTT.

This clone was picked up one time. The gene calls are TRBV11-2 and TRBJ2-1; the D gene is possibly TRBD2 (6 bases). V lost 5 bases and J lost 9, with 20 bases in between. The CDR3 covers 15 residues. Per germline, CDR1 SGHAT and CDR2 FQNNGV. CDR3 amino acids: CASSDTGDPASEQFF. The DNA of the CDR3 is TGTGCCAGCAGCGACACGGGAGACCCAGCAAGTGAGCAGTTCTTC. Combining the CDR3 with reference TRBV11-2 and TRBJ2-1 gives the whole variable domain EAGVAQSPRYKIIEKRQSVAFWCNPISGHATLYWYQQILGQGPKLLIQFQNNGVVDDSQLPKDRFSAERLKGVDSTLKIQPAKLEDSAVYLCASSDTGDPASEQFFGPGTRLTVL.

The gene calls are TRBV7-9 and TRBJ1-4; weak D call: TRBD1 (5 bases). This CDR3 spans 14 amino acids. V was clipped by 5 bases and J by 6 bases, with 13 bases between them. Germline V CDR1 and CDR2: SEHNR, FQNEAQ (reference sequence). Here the CDR3 DNA reads TGTGCCAGCAGCCTACAGGAGAGGGATGAAAAACTGTTTTTT. Its protein product is CASSLQERDEKLFF.

The chain recombines TRBV5-6 with TRBJ1-5, with D maybe TRBD1 (6 bases). CDR3 length equals 16 residues. V lost 0 bases to trimming and J lost 0 bases, with 10 bases between them. Germline-derived CDR1 and CDR2 are SGHDT and YYEEEE. For the CDR3, the DNA is TGTGCCAGCAGCTTGGCCGGCAGGGGTAGCAATCAGCCCCAGCATTTT. Translating it yields CASSLAGRGSNQPQHF.

This clone came up once. Other DNA sequences in the sample encode the same CDR3. The gene calls are TRBV29-1 and TRBJ2-7, with 11 nucleotides matching TRBD1. The CDR3 spans 13 residues. CDR1 is SQVTM and CDR2 is ANQGSEA in the germline V gene. The V segment lost 7 bases and the J segment 7 bases; nucleotides outside the gene matches: 9. CDR3 amino acids: CSAVGQGAGEQYF. CDR3 sequence (DNA): TGCAGCGCCGTTGGACAGGGGGCCGGGGAGCAGTACTTC.

Note on this clone: In the same sample, other DNA sequences code for this CDR3. The genes are TRBV9 and TRBJ2-7, with D possibly TRBD1 on 8 matching bases. Trimming cost V 3 bases and J 3 bases, with 13 bases left between them. Germline V lookup: CDR1 SGDLS, CDR2 YYNGEE. The CDR3 extends over 14 amino acids. The CDR3 loop reads CASSATGGDYEQYF. The CDR3 nucleotides read TGTGCCAGCAGCGCTACAGGGGGGGACTACGAGCAGTACTTC.

The J gene is TRBJ2-7, the V gene TRBV29-1; tentatively, D is TRBD1 or TRBD2 (6 bases each). The CDR3 consists of 14 residues. The germline gives CDR1 SQVTM, CDR2 ANQGSEA. Trimming cost V 3 bases and J 3 bases, with 15 bases left between them. In DNA, the CDR3 is TGCAGCGTTGAGGGGGGCGGGGAGGACTACGAGCAGTACTTC. Its translation is CSVEGGGEDYEQYF.

The chain joins TRBV27 to TRBJ1-5; D remains ambiguous. Germline V lookup: CDR1 MNHEY, CDR2 SMNVEV (reference sequence). V lost 3 bases and J lost 1, with 10 bases in between. This CDR3 comprises 15 residues. For the CDR3, the DNA is TGTGCCAGCAGTTTGTCGACAAGGAGCAATCAGCCCCAGCATTTT. It is translated as CASSLSTRSNQPQHF.

The chain couples TRBV4-2 to TRBJ2-3; 10 bases agree with TRBD2. Per the germline V gene, CDR1 is LGHNA and CDR2 is YNFKEQ. The CDR3 totals 16 residues. V shed 0 bases and J 1 base; nucleotides not matched to a gene: 1. CDR3 amino acids: CASSQELAGGTDTQYF. The CDR3, as DNA: TGTGCCAGCAGCCAAGAGCTAGCGGGAGGCACAGATACGCAGTATTTT.

This chain uses TRBV19 with TRBJ2-1; D remains ambiguous. Germline-derived CDR1 and CDR2 are LNHDA and SQIVND (reference sequence). The CDR3 has 14 amino acids. V gave up 3 bases and J gave up 5 bases, with 11 bases separating them. The CDR3 spells CASSMGSVHNEQFF. CDR3 sequence (DNA): TGTGCCAGTAGTATGGGCAGTGTACACAATGAGCAGTTCTTC.

V gene TRBV9 combines with J gene TRBJ2-7, with D perhaps matching TRBD2 (5 bases). This CDR3 is 14 amino acids long. With 3 bases removed from V and 0 bases from J, the gap between germline ends came to 10 bases. Germline assignment: CDR1 SGDLS and CDR2 YYNGEE. In DNA form, the CDR3 reads TGTGCCAGCAGCGCTAGTCGGGGCTCCTACGAGCAGTACTTC. It is translated as CASSASRGSYEQYF.

Here the CDR3 DNA reads TGTGCCAGCAGCGGGGAGCGGGAGCTCACAGATACGCAGTATTTT. Its protein product is CASSGERELTDTQYF. The rearrangement joins TRBV5-4 to TRBJ2-3; 8 bases match TRBD2. Germline V gives CDR1 SGHNT, CDR2 YYREEE (reference sequence). The CDR3 contains 15 residues. With V trimmed by 4 bases and J by 2 bases, 6 bases remained unmatched.

The chain joins TRBV27 to TRBJ1-5, with a weak D call TRBD1 (6 bases). V was pared by 5 bases and J by 6 bases, with 17 bases between. CDR1 and CDR2 (germline): MNHEY, SMNVEV (reference sequence). The CDR3 loop spans 15 amino acids. The CDR3 loop is CASSLLGGSGQPQHF. CDR3 bases: TGTGCCAGCAGTCTCCTGGGGGGCAGTGGTCAGCCCCAGCATTTT.

V gene TRBV30 combines with J gene TRBJ2-1; D possibly corresponds to TRBD1 (5 bases). Trimming took off 0 bases at V and 0 bases at J, with 12 bases between the two ends. CDR3 length: 16 residues. CDR1 and CDR2 (germline): GTSNPN, SVGIG (reference sequence). The CDR3 is CAWSVSGSSSYNEQFF. The CDR3 DNA sequence: TGTGCCTGGAGTGTGTCAGGGTCAAGCTCCTACAATGAGCAGTTCTTC.

The V call is TRBV7-9, the J call TRBJ1-4; perhaps TRBD1 as D (6 bases). CDR1 is SEHNR, CDR2 FQNEAQ, per germline (reference sequence). CDR3 length equals 16 residues. Trimming took off 1 base at V and 3 bases at J, with 12 bases between the two ends. The chain's CDR3 is CASSLVQGTANEKLFF. CDR3 nucleotide sequence: TGTGCCAGCAGCTTAGTACAGGGTACAGCTAATGAAAAACTGTTTTTT.

This clone has just a few counts. The chain joins TRBV4-3 to TRBJ2-2; 8 bases agree with TRBD2. V lost 0 bases to trimming and J lost 6 bases; unmatched junction nucleotides: 6. The CDR3 is 16 amino acids. Germline loops: CDR1 LGHNA, CDR2 YSLEER. The CDR3 region has the DNA TGCGCCAGCAGCCAAGATTCCGGGAGGGTCTCCGGGGAGCTGTTTTTT. Encoded protein: CASSQDSGRVSGELFF.

The chain links TRBV7-6 to TRBJ1-4; possibly TRBD1 for D (6 bases). CDR1 is SGHVS, CDR2 FNYEAQ, per germline. CDR3 length: 14 residues. Trimming took 5 bases from V and 8 from J, leaving 15 bases between them. CDR3 loop: CASSDSQGREKLFF. DNA of the CDR3: TGTGCCAGCAGCGATAGTCAGGGGCGAGAAAAACTGTTTTTT.

The CDR3 nucleotides are TGTGCCAGCAGTTCGTCATTTTACGAGCAGTACTTC. Protein product: CASSSSFYEQYF. The chain employs TRBV27 and TRBJ2-7; D unresolved. V was trimmed by 4 bases and J by 4 bases, leaving 8 bases between them. CDR1 and CDR2 from the germline V gene are MNHEY and SMNVEV (reference sequence). The CDR3 has 12 amino acids.

V is TRBV5-8 and J is TRBJ2-3; D is unresolved. Germline lookup yields CDR1 SGHTS and CDR2 YDEGEE. The CDR3 length is 12 residues. V lost 4 bases and J lost 6, with 9 bases in between. This chain's CDR3 is CASSTQADTQYF. The CDR3 DNA follows: TGTGCCAGCAGCACACAAGCGGATACGCAGTATTTT.

The chain employs TRBV7-2 and TRBJ2-4; a possible D gene is TRBD1 (6 bases). This CDR3 region has 16 residues. V gave up 1 base and J gave up 8 bases, with 18 bases separating them. Germline CDR1 and CDR2: SGHTA and FQGNSA. CDR3 region: CASSLGRQAHLDIQYF. In DNA form, the CDR3 reads TGTGCCAGCAGCTTAGGGCGACAGGCACATCTAGACATTCAGTACTTC. The full variable domain, completed using reference TRBV7-2 and TRBJ2-4, is GAGVSQSPSNKVTEKGKDVELRCDPISGHTALYWYRQSLGQGLEFLIYFQGNSAPDKSGLPSDRFSAERTGGSVSTLTIQRTQQEDSAVYLCASSLGRQAHLDIQYFGAGTRLSVL.

The genes are TRBV2 and TRBJ2-7; D call uncertain. The V and J ends lost 7 bases and 2 bases respectively, with 9 bases between them. The germline V gene encodes CDR1 SNHLY and CDR2 FYNNEI. This CDR3 is built from 12 residues. CDR3 sequence reads: CASTPVPYEQYF. CDR3 nucleotides: TGTGCCAGCACGCCGGTACCCTACGAGCAGTACTTC.

The chain joins TRBV7-8 to TRBJ2-7; TRBD2 agrees at 7 bases. CDR1 is SGHVS and CDR2 is FQNEAQ in the germline V gene. The trim removed 2 bases at V and 4 bases at J, leaving 8 bases unmatched. The CDR3 totals 15 residues. CDR3 in DNA: TGTGCCAGCAGCTTATCCTCGCGGGGAGGGTACGAGCAGTACTTC. Protein sequence: CASSLSSRGGYEQYF.

The chain carries TRBV7-3 and TRBJ2-1; 8 nucleotides match TRBD1. V trimming: 2 bases; J trimming: 3 bases; junction bases outside the gene matches: 3. The CDR3 covers 15 residues. Germline V lookup: CDR1 SGHTA, CDR2 FQGTGA. As DNA, the CDR3 is TGTGCCAGCAGCTTAGGACAGGGTTTCTACAATGAGCAGTTCTTC. Translation: CASSLGQGFYNEQFF.

V usage is TRBV15 and J usage is TRBJ2-7; TRBD1 is a possible D gene (7 bases). The V and J ends lost 0 bases and 3 bases respectively, with 12 bases between them. This CDR3 has 15 residues. Germline V gene data show CDR1 as LNHNV and CDR2 as YYDKDF (reference sequence). CDR3 region: CATSRDRQGLYEQYF. CDR3 in DNA: TGTGCCACCAGCAGAGACCGACAGGGACTCTACGAGCAGTACTTC.

The chain links TRBV7-2 to TRBJ2-7; TRBD2 is a possible D gene (5 bases). The CDR3 consists of 14 residues. The V end was cut by 0 bases, the J end by 3 bases, with 9 bases between. Germline V gene data show CDR1 as SGHTA and CDR2 as FQGNSA. The CDR3 sequence is CASSLAGAIYEQYF. For the CDR3, the DNA is TGTGCCAGCAGCTTAGCGGGAGCTATCTACGAGCAGTACTTC.

V is TRBV9 and J is TRBJ2-2; perhaps TRBD1 as D (6 bases). Per germline, CDR1 SGDLS and CDR2 YYNGEE. The CDR3 runs to 14 residues. The V end was cut by 4 bases, the J end by 3 bases, with 10 bases between. This chain's CDR3 is CASSLQGDTGELFF. In DNA form, the CDR3 reads TGTGCCAGCAGCTTACAGGGCGACACCGGGGAGCTGTTTTTT.

This clone was recorded once. The CDR3 DNA sequence: TGTGCCAGCAGCCCGATCGGAGCGGGTGAAGCAAACATTCAGTACTTC. It translates to CASSPIGAGEANIQYF. This chain connects TRBV7-9 to TRBJ2-4; tentatively, D is TRBD2 (6 bases). Trimming cost V 5 bases and J 6 bases, with 20 bases left between them. The CDR3 length is 16 residues. Germline V CDR1 and CDR2: SEHNR, FQNEAQ (reference sequence).

With respect to this clone: A far larger clone differs by one base, so this is likely a read error. The chain recombines TRBV5-6 with TRBJ2-1, with D unclear. The CDR3 is 16 residues long. Germline-derived CDR1 and CDR2 are SGHDT and YYEEEE. Trimming stripped 2 bases from V and 4 bases from J, with 16 bases between. The CDR3 DNA reads TGTGCCAGCAGCTTTAATGTCGGTATCAGGTACAATGAGCAGTTCTTC. Its protein is CASSFNVGIRYNEQFF.

This rearrangement joins TRBV19 to TRBJ2-3; the match to TRBD2 covers 13 bases. The germline V gene has CDR1 LNHDA and CDR2 SQIVND (reference sequence). The J segment lost 7 bases and the V segment lost 3 bases, leaving 10 bases of the junction unmatched. The CDR3 is made up of 17 amino acids. The CDR3 loop is CASSILMTSGRIYTQYF. The CDR3 coding sequence is TGTGCCAGTAGTATCCTTATGACTAGCGGGAGGATCTATACGCAGTATTTT.

The chain's CDR3 is CASSSYSYEQYF. CDR3 DNA sequence: TGTGCCAGCAGTTCCTACTCCTACGAGCAGTACTTC. The V and J genes are TRBV14 and TRBJ2-7; D gene uncertain. Trimming stripped 6 bases from V and 0 bases from J, with 6 bases between. This CDR3 region has 12 residues. Germline V CDR1 and CDR2: SGHDN, FVKESK.